Ten or more counts support the clone carrying this T cell receptor (beta chain). Trimming stripped 10 bases from V and 1 base from J, with 15 bases between. Germline V gene lookup returns CDR1 SGHRS and CDR2 YFSETQ. The CDR3 is 14 amino acids. This entry comes from a study of early T cells in non-severe SARS-CoV-2 infection. TCRdb processed the 5' RACE reads anew with MiXCR; each CDR3 protein has one entry. Found here are 90,000 to 120,000 distinct CDR3 sequences, more than 9.5% of them singletons; the top ten hold more than 6.5%. This receptor was obtained from an adult who was a healthcare worker with PCR-confirmed SARS-CoV-2 infection or an uninfected control (not recorded which). The sequencing sample was made of whole blood. This sequence joins TRBV5-1 and TRBJ1-5; D is perhaps TRBD1 (6 bases). CDR3 in amino acids: CARLTTGSNQPQHF. The CDR3 DNA reads as TGCGCCCGCCTAACCACAGGGAGCAATCAGCCCCAGCATTTT.